This TCR beta chain was documented in a study of T cell responses to AZD1222 COVID-19 vaccine. Study-wide findings and caveats: Receipt of two AZD1222 doses was followed by a rise in Spike-specific TCR breadth and depth. Donors were largely white British and mainly female; clonal diversity was possibly underestimated. None of the repertoires were sampled until the peak T cell response had passed. Seropositivity was recorded at baseline in only a handful of AZD1222 recipients.

CDR3 length equals 14 residues. V gave up 1 base and J gave up 0 bases, with 6 bases separating them. In germline, CDR1 is LNHDA, CDR2 SQIVND (reference sequence). Repertoires were generated with immunoSEQ multiplex PCR, while TCRdb's copy carries only in-frame clones and drops some. The sample lists approximately 120,000 clones, roughly 87% occurring once. In regard to this clone: Its antigen remains unidentified.

The V gene is TRBV19, the J gene TRBJ1-1, with a weak D call TRBD1 (5 bases). The source material was peripheral blood, sampled on day 0 of MenACWY control vaccination. The source is an adult in good health. CDR3 in DNA: TGTGCCAGTAGTATAGGGGGGATGAACACTGAAGCTTTCTTT. Its translation: CASSIGGMNTEAFF.